These 23 T cell receptor beta chains originate from one sample sequenced in a study of CD8 T cells in ankylosing spondylitis. No antigens are known for them. Study-wide results and caveats: Eight or nine highly homologous variants formed a TCR beta motif that appeared characteristic of ankylosing spondylitis blood.

One entry per CDR3 protein, called by TCRdb with MiXCR from the 5' RACE reads. The sample consists of 800,000 to 900,000 distinct CDR3 sequences, about an eighth of them appearing once. Sequencing used blood, either unsorted or a sorted T cell fraction (not recorded which). These receptors came from a male donor with ankylosing spondylitis.

This clonotype has a count of ten or more. The rearrangement links TRBV5-1 to TRBJ1-1; TRBD1 matches 10 bases. The CDR3 runs 15 residues. Per the germline V gene, CDR1 is SGHRS and CDR2 is YFSETQ. Losses at the gene ends were 2 bases for V and 1 base for J; bases not matched to a gene: 2. In DNA form, the CDR3 reads TGCGCCAGCAGCTTAAGGACAGGGGGGAACACTGAAGCTTTCTTT. Protein product: CASSLRTGGNTEAFF.

The CDR3 is CASSLGALNEQFF. In DNA form, the CDR3 reads TGTGCCAGCAGTTTGGGGGCCCTCAATGAGCAGTTCTTC. The V call is TRBV28, the J call TRBJ2-1; a weak D match, TRBD1 (6 bases). This CDR3 has 13 residues. With 3 bases removed from V and 6 bases from J, the gap between germline ends came to 9 bases. Germline-derived CDR1 and CDR2 are MDHEN and SYDVKM.

The chain links TRBV27 to TRBJ2-5; D ambiguous. The CDR3 runs to 13 residues. V was cut by 2 bases and J by 0 bases, with 4 bases left in between. Per the germline V gene, CDR1 is MNHEY and CDR2 is SMNVEV (reference sequence). The CDR3 reads CASSLHYQETQYF. The CDR3, as DNA: TGTGCCAGCAGTTTACACTACCAAGAGACCCAGTACTTC.

This clonotype was observed a few times. This chain joins TRBV7-8 and TRBJ2-7, with 9 nucleotides matching TRBD1. Trimming cost V 1 base and J 3 bases; bases outside gene matches: 7. The CDR3 has 16 residues. Germline CDR1 reads SGHVS; CDR2 reads FQNEAQ. The CDR3 reads CASSLETGGNFYEQYF. In DNA, the CDR3 is TGTGCCAGCAGCTTAGAAACAGGGGGCAATTTCTACGAGCAGTACTTC.

Ten or more counts support this clonotype. J is TRBJ1-5 and V is TRBV6-2 or TRBV6-3; D gene uncertain. Germline V gene data show CDR1 as MNHEY and CDR2 as SVGEGT. V lost 6 bases, J lost 3 bases, and 21 bases lay in between. The CDR3 spans 17 residues. The CDR3 loop is CASSRRAAGANNQPQHF. In DNA, the CDR3 is TGTGCCAGCAGCCGGCGGGCGGCGGGTGCGAACAATCAGCCCCAGCATTTT.

In its sample, this clonotype was seen many times. Compared with germline, one end of the junction differs, possibly owing to a read error. V gene TRBV5-1 combines with J gene TRBJ1-5, with TRBD1 matching over 9 bases. Germline assignment: CDR1 SGHRS and CDR2 YFSETQ. This CDR3 region has 14 residues. CDR3 bases: TGTGCCAGCAGCTCGACAGGGGGGAATCAGCCCCAGCATTTT. It translates to CASSSTGGNQPQHF.

A word on this clonotype: An end of the junction differs from the germline gene, which may be a read error. The gene calls are TRBV12-3 or TRBV12-4 and TRBJ1-1, with a possible D match to TRBD1 (6 bases). There are 13 residues in the CDR3. The CDR3 nucleotides are TGTGCCAGCAGAAGAACAGGGAACGCTGAAGCTTTCTTT. This encodes CASRRTGNAEAFF.

The chain carries TRBV20-1 and TRBJ2-1, with TRBD2 matching over 8 bases. The CDR3 has 15 amino acids. V lost 0 bases to trimming and J lost 9 bases; unmatched junction nucleotides: 10. Germline V gene data show CDR1 as DFQATT and CDR2 as SNEGSKA (reference sequence). CDR3: CSARDRRRGEGEQFF. In DNA, the CDR3 is TGCAGTGCTAGAGATCGACGGCGGGGGGAGGGTGAGCAGTTCTTC.

This clonotype came up many times. The J gene is TRBJ2-7, the V gene TRBV20-1; D ambiguous. V lost 0 bases and J 3 bases, leaving 6 bases between the germline ends. The CDR3 has 12 amino acids. CDR1 is DFQATT and CDR2 is SNEGSKA in the germline V gene (reference sequence). CDR3 sequence: CSARDVNYEQYF. The CDR3 region has the DNA TGCAGTGCTAGAGACGTTAACTACGAGCAGTACTTC.

The chain has TRBV19 and TRBJ1-2; no reliable D call. Per germline, CDR1 LNHDA and CDR2 SQIVND (reference sequence). This CDR3 contains 14 residues. V lost 2 bases and J 5 bases, leaving 12 bases between the germline ends. CDR3 in amino acids: CASSIKTHRYGYTF. The CDR3 coding sequence is TGTGCCAGTAGTATAAAGACCCACAGATATGGCTACACCTTC.

The chain couples TRBV5-4 to TRBJ1-4, with TRBD1 as a possible D gene (5 bases). There are 15 residues in the CDR3. V shed 2 bases and J shed 7 bases, with 15 bases lying between them. Germline V CDR1 and CDR2: SGHNT, YYREEE (reference sequence). The CDR3 coding sequence is TGTGCCAGCAGCTTAGCCGGGGACCTAAGTGAAAAACTGTTTTTT. This translates into CASSLAGDLSEKLFF.

This clonotype was observed at least ten times. V usage is TRBV18 and J usage is TRBJ2-7, with D perhaps TRBD1 (6 bases). Per the germline V gene, CDR1 is KGHSH and CDR2 is LQKENI. The V end lost 2 bases, the J end lost 3 bases, and 8 bases lay between the germline ends. The CDR3 extends over 13 amino acids. The CDR3 DNA is TGTGCCAGCTCACCAAGACAGGACTACGAGCAGTACTTC. It codes for CASSPRQDYEQYF.

In this sample, this clonotype turned up a few times. This sequence joins TRBV5-1 and TRBJ1-1; tentative D call: TRBD1 (6 bases). Trimming took off 5 bases at V and 5 bases at J, with 19 bases between the two ends. CDR1 and CDR2 (germline): SGHRS, YFSETQ. The CDR3 covers 15 residues. The CDR3 nucleotides are TGCGCCAGCAGGCCACCAGGGGCGGCGGGGACTGAAGCTTTCTTT. It is translated as CASRPPGAAGTEAFF.

This clonotype was recorded many times. Compared with germline, one end of the junction differs, possibly owing to a read error. The chain carries TRBV5-1 and TRBJ2-3; D call uncertain. The V gene's germline CDR1 is SGHRS and CDR2 YFSETQ. CDR3 length equals 12 residues. The CDR3 reads CASSLPGDTQYF. For the CDR3, the DNA is TGTGCCAGCAGCCTTCCGGGAGATACGCAGTATTTT.

This clonotype occurred a few times. The chain employs TRBV7-9 and TRBJ1-2, with no clear D. The V and J ends lost 2 bases and 7 bases respectively, with 11 bases between them. CDR1 and CDR2 (germline): SEHNR, FQNEAQ (reference sequence). This CDR3 spans 13 amino acids. The CDR3 DNA sequence: TGTGCCAGCAGCTTACCAGCCCTCCCTGGCTACACCTTC. It yields the protein CASSLPALPGYTF. The whole variable domain, filled in from reference TRBV7-9 and TRBJ1-2, reads DTGVSQNPRHKITKRGQNVTFRCDPISEHNRLYWYRQTLGQGPEFLTYFQNEAQLEKSRLLSDRFSAERPKGSFSTLEIQRTEQGDSAMYLCASSLPALPGYTFGSGTRLTVV.

To note about this clonotype: The CDR3 does not end in the conserved phenylalanine or tryptophan, so this is likely a read error. The chain employs TRBV7-2 and TRBJ1-2; D unresolved. Looked up from germline, CDR1 is SGHTA and CDR2 is FQGNSA. The V end lost 6 bases, the J end lost 8 bases, and 13 bases lay between the germline ends. This CDR3 is 12 amino acids long. This CDR3 is CASRTANQGYTS. CDR3 DNA: TGTGCCAGCAGAACCGCCAATCAAGGCTACACCTCC.

CDR3 sequence (DNA): TGTGCCAGCAGCCCTAGGACAGGGGCAAACATTCAGTACTTC. It specifies CASSPRTGANIQYF. The chain combines TRBV7-3 with TRBJ2-4; 9 bases map to TRBD1. In germline, CDR1 is SGHTA, CDR2 FQGTGA. This CDR3 has 14 amino acids. Trimming removed 5 bases from V and 6 bases from J; junction bases left unmatched: 5.

This clonotype was observed at least ten times. The V and J genes are TRBV20-1 and TRBJ2-2, with D uncertain. Trimming took off 0 bases at V and 0 bases at J, with 8 bases between the two ends. The CDR3 runs 15 residues. Germline CDR1 is DFQATT and CDR2 is SNEGSKA (reference sequence). CDR3 residues: CSARDRVSNTGELFF. For the CDR3, the DNA is TGCAGTGCTAGAGATCGAGTTTCGAACACCGGGGAGCTGTTTTTT.

The chain links TRBV2 to TRBJ2-6; D gene unclear. Germline V gives CDR1 SNHLY, CDR2 FYNNEI. The CDR3 runs to 13 residues. Between the trimmed V and J ends, which lost 1 base and 9 bases, there was a span of 7 bases. Here the CDR3 DNA reads TGTGCCAGCAGTGAAGGTTCCCGCAACGTCCTGACTTTC. The encoded protein is CASSEGSRNVLTF.

The V and J genes are TRBV28 and TRBJ1-2; D not certain. The germline V gene has CDR1 MDHEN and CDR2 SYDVKM. The CDR3 contains 13 residues. With 3 bases removed from V and 5 bases from J, the gap between germline ends came to 10 bases. This CDR3 reads CASSFWRTYGYTF. The CDR3 nucleotides read TGTGCCAGCAGTTTCTGGCGGACGTATGGCTACACCTTC.

Many counts were recorded for this clonotype. The V call is TRBV20-1, the J call TRBJ1-4; weak D call: TRBD1 (5 bases). V lost 0 bases and J 5 bases, leaving 10 bases between the germline ends. Germline values: CDR1 DFQATT, CDR2 SNEGSKA (reference sequence). The CDR3 runs to 14 residues. The DNA of the CDR3 is TGCAGTGCTAGAGATGTCCGGACAAATGAAAAACTGTTTTTT. It encodes CSARDVRTNEKLFF.

The chain couples TRBV2 to TRBJ1-5, with 10 positions matching TRBD1. Germline-derived CDR1 and CDR2 are SNHLY and FYNNEI. The V and J ends lost 8 bases and 1 base, in that order; junction bases with no gene match: 5. CDR3 length: 15 amino acids. CDR3 coding DNA: TGTGCCAGCTACCGGGACAGGGGAAGCAATCAGCCCCAGCATTTT. Residues: CASYRDRGSNQPQHF.

The V call is TRBV4-3, the J call TRBJ1-5, with a tentative D call TRBD1 (6 bases). The germline V gene has CDR1 LGHNA and CDR2 YSLEER. The CDR3 covers 14 residues. The V gene lost 0 bases and the J gene lost 9 bases, with 12 bases spanning the gap. The CDR3 DNA sequence: TGCGCCAGCAGCCAAGATTCGGTAGGGGGGCCCCAGCATTTT. Protein sequence: CASSQDSVGGPQHF.